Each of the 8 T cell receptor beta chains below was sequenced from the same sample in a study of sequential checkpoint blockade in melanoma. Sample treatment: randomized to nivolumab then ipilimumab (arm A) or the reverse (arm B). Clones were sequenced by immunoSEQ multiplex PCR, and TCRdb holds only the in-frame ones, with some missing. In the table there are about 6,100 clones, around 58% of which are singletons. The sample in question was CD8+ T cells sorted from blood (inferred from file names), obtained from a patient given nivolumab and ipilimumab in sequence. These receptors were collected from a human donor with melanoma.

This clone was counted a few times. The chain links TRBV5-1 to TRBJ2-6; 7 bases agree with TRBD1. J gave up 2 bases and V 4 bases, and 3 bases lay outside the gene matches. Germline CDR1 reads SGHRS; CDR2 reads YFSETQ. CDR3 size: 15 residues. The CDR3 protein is CASSPDRAGANVLTF. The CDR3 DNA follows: TGCGCCAGCAGCCCCGACAGGGCTGGGGCCAACGTCCTGACTTTC.

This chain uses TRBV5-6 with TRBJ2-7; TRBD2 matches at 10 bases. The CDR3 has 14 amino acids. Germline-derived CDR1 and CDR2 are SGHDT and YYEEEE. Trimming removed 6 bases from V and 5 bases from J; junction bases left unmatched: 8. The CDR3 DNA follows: TGTGCCAGCACCTACACTAGCGGGATCGACGAGCAGTACTTC. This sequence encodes CASTYTSGIDEQYF.

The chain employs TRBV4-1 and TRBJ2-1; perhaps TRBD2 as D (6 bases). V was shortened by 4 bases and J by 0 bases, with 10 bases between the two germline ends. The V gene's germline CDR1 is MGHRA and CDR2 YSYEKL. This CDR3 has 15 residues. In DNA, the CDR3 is TGCGCCAGCAGCCCTAGCGTGAGCTCCTACAATGAGCAGTTCTTC. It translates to CASSPSVSSYNEQFF.

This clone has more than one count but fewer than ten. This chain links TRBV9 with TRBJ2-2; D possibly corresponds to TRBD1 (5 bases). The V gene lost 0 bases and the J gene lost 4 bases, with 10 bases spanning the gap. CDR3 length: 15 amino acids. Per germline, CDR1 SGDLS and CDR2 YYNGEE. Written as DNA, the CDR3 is TGTGCCAGCAGCGTAGAGCTAGGGGTCACCGGGGAGCTGTTTTTT. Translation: CASSVELGVTGELFF.

This CDR3 is CASSYSGDGGYTF. CDR3 coding DNA: TGTGCCAGCAGTTACTCGGGAGACGGTGGCTACACCTTC. This rearrangement joins TRBV6-5 to TRBJ1-2; no definite D call. The CDR3 contains 13 residues. V was shortened by 0 bases and J by 7 bases, with 9 bases between the two germline ends. CDR1 and CDR2 from the germline V gene are MNHEY and SVGAGI.

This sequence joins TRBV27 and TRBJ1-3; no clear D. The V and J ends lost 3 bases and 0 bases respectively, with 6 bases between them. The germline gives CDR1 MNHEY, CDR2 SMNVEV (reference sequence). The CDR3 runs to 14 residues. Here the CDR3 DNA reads TGTGCCAGCAGTTTCTCCCGCTCTGGAAACACCATATATTTT. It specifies CASSFSRSGNTIYF.

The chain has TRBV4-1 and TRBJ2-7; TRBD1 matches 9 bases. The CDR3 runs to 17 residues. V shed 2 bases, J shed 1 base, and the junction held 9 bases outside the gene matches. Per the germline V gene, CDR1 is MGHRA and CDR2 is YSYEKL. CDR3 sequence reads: CASSQSTGGVGSYEQYF. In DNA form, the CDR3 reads TGCGCCAGCAGCCAAAGTACAGGGGGCGTCGGGTCCTACGAGCAGTACTTC.

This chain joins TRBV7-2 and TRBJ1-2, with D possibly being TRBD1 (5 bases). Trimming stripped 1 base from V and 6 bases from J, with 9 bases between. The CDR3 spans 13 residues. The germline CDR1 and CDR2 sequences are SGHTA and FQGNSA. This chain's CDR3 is CASSLEGADGYTF. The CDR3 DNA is TGTGCCAGCAGCTTAGAAGGGGCCGATGGCTACACCTTC.